This TCR beta chain was retrieved from a study of T-cell reconstitution after alpha-beta-depleted transplantation in children. Study-wide results and caveats: Where alpha-beta T cells came from about two months after transplant was reportedly several hundred expanded graft clones. T-cell numbers and diversity one year post-transplant derived largely from freshly generated T cells.

The germline CDR1 and CDR2 sequences are SGHRS and YFSETQ. J gave up 3 bases and V 5 bases, and 1 base lay outside the gene matches. The CDR3 covers 13 residues. Preparing the TCRbeta library involved the use of unique molecular identifiers. TCRdb called the PCR reads again in MiXCR, with one record for every CDR3 protein. This table holds approximately 150,000 distinct CDR3 sequences, 8.5% to 10% found once. Many counts were recorded for this clonotype. The antigen remains undetermined. The receptor's source is a female patient between 2 and 15 years old who had a stem cell transplant for congenital amegakaryocytic thrombocytopenia, so the T cells may come from the graft donor. Sequences were derived from PBMCs, mostly from graft donor cells, sampled 180 days after TCRalphabeta/CD19-depleted stem cell transplant. This chain connects TRBV5-1 to TRBJ2-2, with 7 nucleotides matching TRBD1. CDR3 sequence reads: CASRQGYTGELFF. CDR3 DNA: TGCGCCAGCAGACAGGGGTACACCGGGGAGCTGTTTTTT.